The T cell receptor (beta chain) under discussion was sequenced for a study of shared clonotypes between healthy human individuals (dated by TCRdb to 2018 to 2020). Broadly, across the study: Three men and two women, aged 18 to 49 years, made up the cohort. For each donor, CD4 naive and CD4 memory were each given three plates, CD8 naive was given two plates, and CD8 memory was given one plate. The study deeply sequenced blood TCR repertoires of roughly five healthy adults to estimate repertoire size and the extent of clonotype sharing between individuals. To increase sequencing depth and limit assay-specific biases, different laboratories used diverse techniques to prepare libraries and sequence TCR repertoires. Between about 0.8 and 9 billion PBMCs per donor were obtained by leukapheresis. The paper as a whole reports these results and caveats: Based on pairwise subsampling, the degree of clonotype sharing among donors was expected to be affected by sequencing depth. Even with the large sequencing depth, rarefaction of the sorted-subset datasets indicated that sequencing was incomplete. When several donors were compared, the shared fraction of clonotypes was around 5% for naive CD4, around 3.5% for naive CD8, 2.3% for memory CD4, and 0.35% to 0.5% for memory CD8. Higher generation probabilities were observed for clonotypes shared by all four sorted-subset donors than for non-shared clonotypes. Because the study included a small number of donors, the genetic and exposure-history diversity represented was limited. Sampling was limited to blood, and TCR repertoires in tissue likely differ from TCR repertoires in blood. Naive subsets generally had larger estimated clonotype richness than memory subsets.

Donors were healthy HIV-negative adults with no recently reported acute infections or vaccinations. Every donor was a Caucasian adult living in Nashville, Tennessee, USA. CD4+ T cells were enriched by magnetic negative selection; naive cells were then positively selected on CD45RA, and the negative fraction formed the memory subset. Blood was collected by leukapheresis, and PBMCs were isolated by Ficoll-Histopaque density gradient centrifugation and then cryopreserved in liquid nitrogen vapor phase. Analytical flow cytometry was used to check the purity and quantity of each magnetically sorted T cell population. Genomic DNA was isolated from every sorted fraction and measured by UV absorbance on a Nanodrop 2000c. From the cysteine through the phenylalanine, the CDR3 covers 18 amino acids. The DNA shown is the 54-base CDR3, in frame from base 1. V is cut back by 5 bases and J by 1 base, with 10 bases in the junction unmatched. Based on the germline V gene, the CDR1 and CDR2 sequences are MDHEN and SYDVKM.

Comments on this clone: The antigen it recognizes is unknown. Base qualities were left out, and no much larger clone turns up one base away.

Using the deep immunoSEQ assay, multiplex PCR amplified TCR CDR3 regions from genomic DNA. For each cell subset, the extracted genomic DNA was distributed evenly across all wells of several immunoSEQ 96-well plates, and each plate served as one replicate. For sorted subsets, approximately 190 ng genomic DNA, equal to tens of thousands of T cell genomes, was loaded into each replicate PCR. Purified libraries were measured with a Qubit 3.0 fluorometer, size-checked on a Bioanalyzer 2100, and measured again with the KAPA Library Quantification kit. Every immunoSEQ 96-well plate was sequenced on a dedicated single-read 150-cycle Illumina NextSeq 550 flow cell. Per the source publication's procedure: The immunoSEQ output contained only junctional sequences without quality scores, so filtering could not match that applied to full-length reads. To assign V/J genes and CDR3, sequences were annotated using PyIR, a Python wrapper for IgBLAST v1.9, with IMGT germline references. Any read was removed if the V/J assignment was weak (E-value above 1e-6), the CDR3 was missing, or the read contained stop codons, out-of-frame junctions, or ambiguous translated residues. V3J clonotypes were defined by identical inferred V gene, J gene, and CDR3 amino acid sequence. Percentage overlap between repertoires was calculated by dividing the number of shared unique clonotypes by the size of the smaller repertoire. Repertoire richness was assessed with RTK rarefaction, the Chao1 estimator, and Recon v2.1 estimates of unobserved clonotypes. For all TCRbeta clonotypes obtained by the gDNA method from a few donors, generation probabilities were computed with OLGA. What TCRdb holds here is the immuneACCESS table cut down to in-frame rearrangements. Part of the clones is not present; checked against another copy, under half of the missing clones reflect an unresolved V gene, and the others are unexplained. V, J and clone size derive from that table, while D and trimming were established from the DNA sequence. The sample table records 180,000 or so clones; over 80% of these occur just once. Around 0.067% of the sample is held by the ten biggest clonotypes.

The sequenced sample consisted of naive CD4+ T cells sorted from blood. According to the study, the label for this sample's cell subset or site signals: CD45RA+ positively selected. The receptor comes from a woman under 40 in good health. Recombination joined TRBV28 with TRBJ2-1, with 11 bases matching TRBD2. The nucleotides read TGTGCCAGCAGTCGAGATGGGACTAGCGGACGATCCTACAATGAGCAGTTCTTC. Its translation is CASSRDGTSGRSYNEQFF.